This TCR beta chain was sequenced during a study of blood T cells in healthy people across ages. In the study overall: Per every two T cells, about one barcoded beta molecule was captured by template switching.

Deletions cut 2 bases from V and 0 bases from J, with 11 bases between. The CDR3 sequence is 15 residues long. Germline V gives CDR1 LGHNA, CDR2 YNFKEQ. Healthy Caucasian individuals from Russia aged about 6 to 95 served as donors. Primed by a sample-barcoded 5' primer and a J-beta primer mix, a second PCR proceeded for about 7 to 11 cycles. MiXCR, applied by TCRdb to the 5' RACE reads, yields one record per CDR3 protein. The sample holds 1.5 million to 2 million distinct CDR3 sequences, around half seen once. The origin of this receptor is a woman in her thirties or forties in good health. Source material: blood. The chain employs TRBV4-2 and TRBJ2-7; D gene uncertain. CDR3 bases: TGTGCCAGCAGCCAAAGGACCTCCAGCTCCTACGAGCAGTACTTC. This sequence encodes CASSQRTSSSYEQYF.